These T cell receptor beta chains were read from a single sample in a study of blood T cell repertoires in COVID-19. TCRdb's table, derived via immunoSEQ multiplex PCR, lists solely in-frame clones and lacks some. This table holds about 180,000 clones, roughly 88% found once. The sample taken for sequencing was peripheral blood. These TCRs come from a woman in her 30s with acute or convalescent COVID-19. Each CDR3 is given without its conserved first and last residue. D genes are given only for firm matches. The listing skips clone size in some rows; elsewhere it reads once, few, many or a size class.

TRBJ2-7,.,TRBV20-1,few,SASGGLGGYEQY
TRBJ2-7,.,TRBV6-5,few,ASREGIMSYEQY
TRBJ2-1,TRBD2,TRBV11-2,.,ASSWGGYNEQF
TRBJ2-7,.,TRBV6-6,.,ASSGNEQY
TRBJ1-3,TRBD1,TRBV5-1,.,ASSRARQGPGNTIY
TRBJ2-3,.,TRBV30,.,AWSVGGTDTQY
TRBJ1-3,.,TRBV12-3/TRBV12-4,few,ASSLGLYTIY
TRBJ2-3,TRBD2,TRBV4-1,once,ASSHLTSGRTDTQY
TRBJ1-5,.,TRBV27,.,ASSWTGNQPQH
TRBJ2-2,TRBD2,TRBV7-2,few,ASSFGLAGGSGELF
TRBJ2-1,TRBD2,TRBV7-7,.,ASRMRGLAGKQF
TRBJ2-1,TRBD2,TRBV29-1,once,SVPSGAREQF
TRBJ2-1,.,TRBV7-9,.,ASIEGVYNEQF
TRBJ1-1,.,TRBV7-8,few,ASSLAAGLEAF
TRBJ2-5,.,TRBV27,few,ASSLSREETQY
TRBJ1-2,TRBD1,TRBV11-2,.,ASSLEVPGGHGYT
TRBJ2-3,TRBD2,TRBV5-6,.,ASSLEGREPDTQY
TRBJ2-5,.,TRBV5-1,.,ASSLFLGAPETQY
TRBJ2-7,TRBD2,TRBV4-2,few,ASSIRDGGSYEQY
TRBJ2-5,TRBD2,TRBV5-1,.,ASSFSGPPGGETQY
TRBJ1-1,.,TRBV5-1,.,ASTVGAGMNTEAF
TRBJ2-2,TRBD2,TRBV9,.,ASSPRTSWPGELF
TRBJ2-3,.,TRBV25-1,.,ASSEGGREGTDTQY
TRBJ1-1,.,TRBV28,.,ASSVAGHRAF
TRBJ2-4,TRBD2,TRBV10-1,.,ASSAAGGLNIQY